This T cell receptor beta chain emerged from a study of early T cells in non-severe SARS-CoV-2 infection. Looking at the study overall: Sequencing of unsorted whole blood was done on bulk RNA, leaving chains unpaired. Study conclusions and caveats: VDJdb matching favored anti-spike CD8 responses, missing private and CD4 specificities.

Trimming left V 0 bases short and J 5 bases short, with 8 bases between. CDR3 length equals 14 residues. Germline CDR1 is SGHRS and CDR2 is YFSETQ. Points on this clonotype: Its antigen is not known.

The TCR library protocol attached unique molecular identifiers to the individual cDNA molecules. MiXCR was run by TCRdb on the 5' RACE reads, yielding one entry per CDR3 protein. In the table there are approximately 97,000 distinct CDR3 sequences, over 10% of which are singletons. V and J are TRBV5-1 and TRBJ2-2, with D maybe TRBD2 (6 bases). Input material: whole blood. This clonotype was obtained from an adult who was a healthcare worker with PCR-confirmed SARS-CoV-2 infection or an uninfected control (not recorded which). The DNA for the CDR3 is TGCGCCAGCAGCTTGGCGGGGGAGACCGGGGAGCTGTTTTTT. Translation gives CASSLAGETGELFF.